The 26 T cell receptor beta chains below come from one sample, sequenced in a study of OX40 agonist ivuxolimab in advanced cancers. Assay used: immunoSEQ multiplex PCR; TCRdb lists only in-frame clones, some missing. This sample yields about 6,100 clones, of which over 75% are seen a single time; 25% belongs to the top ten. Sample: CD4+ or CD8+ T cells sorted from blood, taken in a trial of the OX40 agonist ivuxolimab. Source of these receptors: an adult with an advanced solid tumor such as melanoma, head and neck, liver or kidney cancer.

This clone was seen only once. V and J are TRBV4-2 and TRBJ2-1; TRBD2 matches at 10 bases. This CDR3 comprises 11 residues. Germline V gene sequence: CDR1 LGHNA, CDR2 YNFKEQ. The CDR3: CGAGGYNEQFF. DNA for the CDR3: TGTGGAGCGGGAGGGTACAATGAGCAGTTCTTC.

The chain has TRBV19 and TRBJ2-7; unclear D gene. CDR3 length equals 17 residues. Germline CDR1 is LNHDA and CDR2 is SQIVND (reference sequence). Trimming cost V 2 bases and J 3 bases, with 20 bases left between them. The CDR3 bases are TGTGCCAGTAGTATAACCTCCGGCGAAGGACGGAACTACGAGCAGTACTTC. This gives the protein CASSITSGEGRNYEQYF.

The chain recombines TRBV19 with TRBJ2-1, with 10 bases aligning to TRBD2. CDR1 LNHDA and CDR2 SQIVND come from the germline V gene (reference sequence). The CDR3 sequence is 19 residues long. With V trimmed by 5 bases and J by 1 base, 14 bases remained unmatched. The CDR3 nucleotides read TGTGCCAGTAGTCCCCATAGCGGGGGGCATGTCAAATCCTACAATGAGCAGTTCTTC. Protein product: CASSPHSGGHVKSYNEQFF.

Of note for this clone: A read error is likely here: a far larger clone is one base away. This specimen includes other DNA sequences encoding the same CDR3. The CDR3 nucleotides read TGTGCCAGCAGTGAAATAGGGGGGGATCGGGACAGCTTC. The encoded protein is CASSEIGGDRDSF. This chain joins TRBV2 and TRBJ1-2; 7 bases map to TRBD1. Germline CDR1 SNHLY, CDR2 FYNNEI. The CDR3 contains 13 residues.

Written as DNA, the CDR3 is TGTGCCAGCAGCCCCGACAGGAGCCGGATTGACGAGCAGTACTTC. Its protein is CASSPDRSRIDEQYF. The chain couples TRBV5-4 to TRBJ2-7; possible D gene TRBD1, 6 bases. CDR3 length equals 15 residues. The V end was cut by 4 bases, the J end by 5 bases, with 19 bases between. Germline V CDR1 and CDR2: SGHNT, YYREEE (reference sequence).

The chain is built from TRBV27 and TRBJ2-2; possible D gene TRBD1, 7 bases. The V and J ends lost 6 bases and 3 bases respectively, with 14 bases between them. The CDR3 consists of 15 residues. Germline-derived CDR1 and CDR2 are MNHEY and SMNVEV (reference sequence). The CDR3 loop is CASSQTGTHTGELFF. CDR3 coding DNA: TGTGCCAGCAGCCAGACAGGGACTCACACCGGGGAGCTGTTTTTT.

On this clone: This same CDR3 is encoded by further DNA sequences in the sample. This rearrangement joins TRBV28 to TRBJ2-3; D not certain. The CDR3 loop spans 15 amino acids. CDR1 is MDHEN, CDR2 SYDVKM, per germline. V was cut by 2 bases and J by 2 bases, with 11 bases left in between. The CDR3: CASSLRVGNTDTQYF. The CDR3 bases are TGTGCCAGCAGTTTAAGGGTAGGGAACACAGATACGCAGTATTTT.

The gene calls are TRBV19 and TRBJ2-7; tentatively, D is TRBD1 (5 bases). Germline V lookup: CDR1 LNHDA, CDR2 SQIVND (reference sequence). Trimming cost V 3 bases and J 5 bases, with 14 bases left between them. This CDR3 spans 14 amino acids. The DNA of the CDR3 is TGTGCCAGTAGTATTGGGGCAGGGTTCGACGAGCAGTACTTC. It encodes CASSIGAGFDEQYF.

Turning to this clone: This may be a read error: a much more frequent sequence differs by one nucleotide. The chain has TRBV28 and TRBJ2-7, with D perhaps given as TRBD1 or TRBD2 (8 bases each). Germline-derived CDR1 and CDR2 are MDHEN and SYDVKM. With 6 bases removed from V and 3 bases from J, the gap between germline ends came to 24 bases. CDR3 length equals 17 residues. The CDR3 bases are TGTGCCAGCAGGCGGGGGGCAGGGGGCAGTGGTAGCTACGAGCAGTACTTC. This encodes CASRRGAGGSGSYEQYF. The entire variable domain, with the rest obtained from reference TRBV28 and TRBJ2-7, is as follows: DVKVTQSSRYLVKRTGEKVFLECVQDMDHENMFWYRQDPGLGLRLIYFSYDVKMKEKGDIPEGYSVSREKKERFSLILESASTNQTSMYLCASRRGAGGSGSYEQYFGPGTRLTVT.

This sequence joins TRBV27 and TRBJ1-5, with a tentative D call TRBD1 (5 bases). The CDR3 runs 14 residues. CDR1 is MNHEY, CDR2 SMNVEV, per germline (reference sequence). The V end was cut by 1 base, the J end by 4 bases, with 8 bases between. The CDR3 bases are TGTGCCAGCAGTTTATGGCAGGGTAATCAGCCCCAGCATTTT. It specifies CASSLWQGNQPQHF.

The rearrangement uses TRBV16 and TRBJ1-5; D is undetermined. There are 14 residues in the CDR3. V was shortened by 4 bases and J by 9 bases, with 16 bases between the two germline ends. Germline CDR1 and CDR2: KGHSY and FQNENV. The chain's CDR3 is CASSPTQGRPPQHF. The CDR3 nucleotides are TGTGCCAGCAGCCCGACGCAAGGCAGGCCGCCCCAGCATTTT.

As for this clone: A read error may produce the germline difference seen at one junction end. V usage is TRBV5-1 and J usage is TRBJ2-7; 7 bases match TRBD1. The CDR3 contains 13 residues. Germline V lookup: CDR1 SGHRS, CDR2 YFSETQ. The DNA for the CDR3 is TGTGCCAGCAGACAACAGGGGTCCTACGAGCAGTACTTC. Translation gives CASRQQGSYEQYF. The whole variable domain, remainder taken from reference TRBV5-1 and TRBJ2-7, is KAGVTQTPRYLIKTRGQQVTLSCSPISGHRSVSWYQQTPGQGLQFLFEYFSETQRNKGNFPGRFSGRQFSNSRSEMNVSTLELGDSALYLCASRQQGSYEQYFGPGTRLTVT.

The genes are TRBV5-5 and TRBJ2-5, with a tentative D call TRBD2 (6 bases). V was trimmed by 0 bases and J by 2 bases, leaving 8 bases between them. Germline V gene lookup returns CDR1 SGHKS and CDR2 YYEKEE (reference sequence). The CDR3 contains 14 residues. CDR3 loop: CASSLGGGQETQYF. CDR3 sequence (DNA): TGTGCCAGCAGCTTGGGAGGAGGGCAAGAGACCCAGTACTTC.

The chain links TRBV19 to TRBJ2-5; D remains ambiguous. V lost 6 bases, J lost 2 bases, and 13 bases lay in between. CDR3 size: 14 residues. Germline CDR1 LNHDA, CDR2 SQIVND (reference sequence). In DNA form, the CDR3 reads TGTGCCAGTAGGCCCACCATGGGGCAAGAGACCCAGTACTTC. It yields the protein CASRPTMGQETQYF.

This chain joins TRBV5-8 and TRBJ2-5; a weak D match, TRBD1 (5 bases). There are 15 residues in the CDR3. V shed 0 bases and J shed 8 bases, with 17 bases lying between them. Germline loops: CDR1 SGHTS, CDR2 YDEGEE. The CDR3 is CASSLDRPHRETQYF. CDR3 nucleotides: TGTGCCAGCAGCTTGGACAGGCCCCACCGCGAAACCCAGTACTTC.

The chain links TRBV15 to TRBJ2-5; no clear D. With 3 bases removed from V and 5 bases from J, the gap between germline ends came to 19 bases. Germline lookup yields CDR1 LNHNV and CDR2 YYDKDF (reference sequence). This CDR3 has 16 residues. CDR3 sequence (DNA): TGTGCCACCAGCAGCCCCCGGGCCACTGCTTGGGAGACCCAGTACTTC. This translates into CATSSPRATAWETQYF.

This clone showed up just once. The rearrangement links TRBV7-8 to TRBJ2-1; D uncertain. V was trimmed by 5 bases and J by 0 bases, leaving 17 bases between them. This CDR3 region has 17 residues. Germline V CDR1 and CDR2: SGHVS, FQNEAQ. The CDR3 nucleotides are TGTGCCAGCAGCCCCATGGTGATGGCGAGCTCCTACAATGAGCAGTTCTTC. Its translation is CASSPMVMASSYNEQFF.

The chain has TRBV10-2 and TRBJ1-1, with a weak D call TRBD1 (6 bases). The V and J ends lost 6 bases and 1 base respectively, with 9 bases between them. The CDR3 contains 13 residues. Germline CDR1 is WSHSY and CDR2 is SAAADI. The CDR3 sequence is CASRGHPNTEAFF. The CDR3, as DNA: TGCGCCAGCAGGGGACATCCGAACACTGAAGCTTTCTTT.

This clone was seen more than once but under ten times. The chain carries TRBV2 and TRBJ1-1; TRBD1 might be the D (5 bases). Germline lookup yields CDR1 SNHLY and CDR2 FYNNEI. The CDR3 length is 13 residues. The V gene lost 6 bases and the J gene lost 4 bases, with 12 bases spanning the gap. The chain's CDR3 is CASRDQGPTEAFF. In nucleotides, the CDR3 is TGTGCCAGCAGAGACCAGGGACCCACTGAAGCTTTCTTT.

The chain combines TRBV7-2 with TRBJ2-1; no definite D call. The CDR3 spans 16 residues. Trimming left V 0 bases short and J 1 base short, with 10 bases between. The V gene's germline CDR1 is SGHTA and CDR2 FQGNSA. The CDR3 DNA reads TGTGCCAGCAGCTTAGCGGTCGCGGTTTCCTACAATGAGCAGTTCTTC. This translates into CASSLAVAVSYNEQFF.

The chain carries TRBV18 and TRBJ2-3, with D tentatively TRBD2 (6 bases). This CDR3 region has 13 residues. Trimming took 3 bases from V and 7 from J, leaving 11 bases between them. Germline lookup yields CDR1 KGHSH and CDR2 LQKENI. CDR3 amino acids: CASSPAGGNTQYF. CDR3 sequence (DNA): TGTGCCAGCTCACCGGCCGGGGGTAATACGCAGTATTTT.

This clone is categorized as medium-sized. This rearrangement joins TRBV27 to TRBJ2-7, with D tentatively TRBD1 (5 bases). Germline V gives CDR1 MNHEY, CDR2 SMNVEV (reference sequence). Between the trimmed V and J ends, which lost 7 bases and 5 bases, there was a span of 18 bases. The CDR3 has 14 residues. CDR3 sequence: CASTGHPRFDEQYF. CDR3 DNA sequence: TGTGCCAGCACAGGGCACCCGAGGTTCGACGAGCAGTACTTC.

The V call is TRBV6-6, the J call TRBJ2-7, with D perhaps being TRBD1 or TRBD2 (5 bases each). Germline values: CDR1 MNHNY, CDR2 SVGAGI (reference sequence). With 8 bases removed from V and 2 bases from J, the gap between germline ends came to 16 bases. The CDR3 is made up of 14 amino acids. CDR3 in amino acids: CASAGAVSTYEQYF. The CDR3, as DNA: TGTGCCAGCGCCGGGGCCGTCAGTACCTACGAGCAGTACTTC.

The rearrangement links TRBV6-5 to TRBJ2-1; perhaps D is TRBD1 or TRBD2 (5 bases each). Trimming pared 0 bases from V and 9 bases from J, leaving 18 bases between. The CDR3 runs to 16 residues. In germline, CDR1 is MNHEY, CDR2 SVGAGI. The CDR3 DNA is TGTGCCAGCAGTTACTCGGAGGAGTTTCAGGGAACTGAGCAGTTCTTC. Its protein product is CASSYSEEFQGTEQFF.

The CDR3 region has the DNA TGCGCCAGCAGCTTGGGGTTCGGGGGACACATGAACACTGAAGCTTTCTTT. Amino acids: CASSLGFGGHMNTEAFF. The rearrangement uses TRBV5-1 and TRBJ1-1; a possible D gene is TRBD1 (6 bases). Looked up from germline, CDR1 is SGHRS and CDR2 is YFSETQ. This CDR3 comprises 17 residues. V lost 0 bases to trimming and J lost 0 bases, with 15 bases between them. The full variable domain, completed using reference TRBV5-1 and TRBJ1-1, is KAGVTQTPRYLIKTRGQQVTLSCSPISGHRSVSWYQQTPGQGLQFLFEYFSETQRNKGNFPGRFSGRQFSNSRSEMNVSTLELGDSALYLCASSLGFGGHMNTEAFFGQGTRLTVV.

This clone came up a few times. CDR3 residues: CASSVGAGTPNEQYF. CDR3 sequence (DNA): TGTGCCAGCAGCGTAGGGGCAGGGACTCCCAACGAGCAGTACTTC. The gene calls are TRBV9 and TRBJ2-7; D may be TRBD2 (6 bases). CDR3 size: 15 residues. Germline CDR1 SGDLS, CDR2 YYNGEE. Trimming shortened V by 0 bases and J by 5 bases, and 15 bases separated the two germline ends. Variable domain in full (rest from reference TRBV9 and TRBJ2-7): DSGVTQTPKHLITATGQRVTLRCSPRSGDLSVYWYQQSLDQGLQFLIQYYNGEERAKGNILERFSAQQFPDLHSELNLSSLELGDSALYFCASSVGAGTPNEQYFGPGTRLTVT.